What follows describes a single TCR beta chain. Its antigen remains undetermined. No much larger clone exists at a distance of one base, and base qualities are not known. Unstimulated CD4+ memory cells were also sequenced in three donor pairs, together with CD4+ naive, CD8+ TEMRA, CD8+ naive and CD8+ effector memory subsets. Sorted unstimulated T cells and proliferating T cells recovered from mixed lymphocyte reactions underwent TCRbeta CDR3 sequencing. Fresh whole blood from nine to eleven HLA-typed healthy donors was used to isolate PBMCs. The record originates from a study of siplizumab effects on memory and regulatory T cells (dated by TCRdb to about 2019). Study-level background: The study examined how the anti-CD2 antibody siplizumab affects alloreactive T-cell subsets in allogeneic mixed lymphocyte reactions built from human PBMCs. What the study reported, not specific to this receptor: Sequences below about 10^-5 frequency were poorly captured, so only a minor fraction of alloreactive clones could be mapped to unstimulated subsets. About 80-96% of proliferating CD4+ or CD8+ clones could not be given a naive or memory phenotype. The cumulative frequency of alloreactive sequences traceable to unstimulated CD4+ memory T cells was significantly reduced by siplizumab. In reactions with siplizumab, an average of about 62% of mappable alloreactive CD4+ clones were Treg-derived, compared with 26.9% in control reactions. Unstimulated naive T cells appeared to be more diverse than memory T cells, and naive cells seemed to make a substantial contribution to the alloresponse. The suppressive function of proliferating Tregs from siplizumab cultures was not functionally confirmed.

Library method: the immunoSEQ multiplex PCR assay. Each sample had roughly 100,000 TCR templates assayed by the deep sequencing platform. Genomic DNA extracted from sorted T cells was the material used for TCRbeta CDR3 sequencing. Regarding the original processing steps: The R programming language was used for clonal analysis of TCRbeta CDR3 data. Alloreactive CD4+ and CD8+ clones were defined by comparing unstimulated samples with post-reaction CFSE-low samples. Regulatory or non-regulatory origin was assigned to alloreactive CD4+ clones by matching of sequences to sorted unstimulated Treg and non-Treg repertoires. The source is immuneACCESS, and TCRdb retained only in-frame sequences with V and J called. Part of the clones is not carried over; for the studies checked, unresolved V genes explain less than half of this, and the remainder is unexplained. V, J and clone size are those of that table, while D and trimming were read from the DNA. The sample table holds tens of thousands of clones, of which about 90% were seen once. The ten top clones hold roughly 0.25% of the sample.

The clonotype comes from a human donor in good health. The sequencing sample was made of naive CD4+ T cells sorted from blood. The sample's cell subset or site label, decoded: unstimulated naive T cells.

The DNA sequence reads TGTGCCAGCAGTTACTCTGCGACGAGATATGAGCAGTTCTTC. Translated, this gives CASSYSATRYEQFF. This receptor chain uses TRBV6-5 and TRBJ2-1; no D segment can be confidently identified. The germline V gene yields MNHEY for CDR1 and SVGAGI for CDR2. V and J lose 0 bases and 8 bases, and a span of 11 bases separates them. The CDR3, from cysteine to phenylalanine, totals 14 residues. The read is trimmed to its CDR3 DNA, 42 bases read in frame from base 1.